The rows below give T cell receptor beta chains drawn from one sample of a study of PD-L1 blockade in urothelial cancer. Data came from immunoSEQ multiplex PCR; TCRdb stores just in-frame clones and leaves some out. Of tens of thousands of clones detected, around 80% appear once; the ten largest clones hold 9.5%. Sequences were derived from PBMCs, sampled around atezolizumab (anti-PD-L1) treatment. All receptors come from a man between 70 and 80 years old with urothelial cancer. Both conserved end residues are part of each CDR3. The D gene is left open where the match is weak. The size entry is marked missing in some rows and otherwise reads once, few, many or a size class.

.	TRBV28	TRBJ2-7	.	CASSLSRGGSYEQYF	TGTGCCAGCAGTTTGAGTCGAGGCGGGTCCTACGAGCAGTACTTC
TRBD1	TRBV7-2	TRBJ2-1	.	CASSPPGRQGRLEQFF	TGTGCCAGCAGCCCACCCGGCCGACAGGGCCGTCTGGAGCAGTTCTTC
TRBD1	TRBV2	TRBJ1-5	.	CASSLDRAGNQPQHF	TGTGCCAGCAGTTTAGACAGGGCGGGCAATCAGCCCCAGCATTTT
.	TRBV20-1	TRBJ1-1	few	CSATHGTEAFF	TGCAGTGCTACTCACGGGACTGAAGCTTTCTTT
.	TRBV2	TRBJ2-7	.	CASSIRGTASYEQYF	TGTGCCAGCAGTATCAGGGGAACCGCCTCCTACGAGCAGTACTTC
TRBD2	TRBV7-3	TRBJ2-1	.	CASSTLAGSYNEQFF	TGTGCCAGCAGCACTTTAGCGGGGTCCTACAATGAGCAGTTCTTC
.	TRBV10-3	TRBJ1-5	few	CASGTVNQPQHF	TGTGCCAGCGGGACCGTGAATCAGCCCCAGCATTTT
.	TRBV9	TRBJ2-3	.	CASSEAEEAGARTDTQYF	TGTGCCAGCAGCGAGGCAGAGGAGGCGGGGGCCCGCACAGATACGCAGTATTTT
.	TRBV6-1	TRBJ2-2	.	CASSERGWNTGELFF	TGTGCCAGCAGTGAACGAGGGTGGAACACCGGGGAGCTGTTTTTT
.	TRBV7-8	TRBJ2-7	.	CASSFRRAYEQYF	TGTGCCAGCAGCTTCCGGAGGGCCTACGAGCAGTACTTC
.	TRBV5-1	TRBJ2-7	once	CASSPGAEDEQYF	TGCGCCAGCAGCCCAGGGGCGGAGGACGAGCAGTACTTC
TRBD2	TRBV19	TRBJ2-7	.	CASSPQSGSGYEQYF	TGTGCCAGTAGTCCCCAAAGCGGGAGCGGCTACGAGCAGTACTTC
TRBD1	TRBV7-9	TRBJ2-5	.	CASSSRQGAEETQYF	TGTGCCAGCAGCTCCCGACAGGGCGCGGAAGAGACCCAGTACTTC
.	TRBV5-1	TRBJ1-1	.	CASSLGRGIGTEAFF	TGCGCCAGCAGCTTGGGAAGGGGAATAGGGACTGAAGCTTTCTTT
.	TRBV6-1	TRBJ2-5	.	CASSLVGARGETQYF	TGTGCCAGCAGCCTGGTGGGGGCCCGGGGAGAGACCCAGTACTTC
.	TRBV5-1	TRBJ2-3	.	CASSLSGPSTDTQYF	TGCGCCAGCAGCTTGAGCGGGCCTAGCACAGATACGCAGTATTTT
TRBD2	TRBV7-8	TRBJ2-1	.	CASSPPGLAGVNEQFF	TGTGCCAGCAGCCCCCCCGGACTAGCGGGGGTGAATGAGCAGTTCTTC
TRBD1	TRBV19	TRBJ1-2	.	CASSQIRTGGGYGYTF	TGTGCCAGTAGTCAAATTAGGACAGGGGGCGGTTATGGCTACACCTTC
.	TRBV5-4	TRBJ1-2	.	CASSLAGGPYGYTF	TGTGCCAGCAGCTTGGCCGGGGGGCCTTATGGCTACACCTTC
TRBD1	TRBV18	TRBJ1-1	.	CASLPTGMGTEAFF	TGTGCCAGCTTACCGACAGGGATGGGGACTGAAGCTTTCTTT
TRBD2	TRBV6-1	TRBJ2-2	.	CASRDPGGTGELFF	TGTGCCAGCAGGGACCCGGGGGGCACCGGGGAGCTGTTTTTT
.	TRBV6-1	TRBJ1-5	.	CASSEWGDNQPQHF	TGTGCCAGCAGTGAGTGGGGGGATAATCAGCCCCAGCATTTT
.	TRBV27	TRBJ1-2	.	CASSLRPEGNYGYTF	TGTGCCAGCAGCCTCCGTCCCGAGGGTAACTATGGCTACACCTTC
.	TRBV7-9	TRBJ1-4	.	CASSRSQGSSTNEKLFF	TGTGCCAGCAGCCGATCACAGGGTTCTTCGACTAATGAAAAACTGTTTTTT
TRBD1	TRBV6-1	TRBJ2-7	.	CASSSRTGAGEQYF	TGTGCCAGCAGTTCCAGGACAGGGGCGGGCGAGCAGTACTTC
TRBD1	TRBV30	TRBJ2-3	.	CAWSVDGTGPTDTQYF	TGTGCCTGGAGTGTAGATGGGACAGGGCCCACAGATACGCAGTATTTT
TRBD2	TRBV5-1	TRBJ2-2	.	CASSASGTTGELFF	TGCGCCAGCAGCGCTAGCGGGACCACCGGGGAGCTGTTTTTT
.	TRBV27	TRBJ1-2	.	CASSSWEGENYGYTF	TGTGCCAGCAGCTCCTGGGAGGGTGAGAACTATGGCTACACCTTC
TRBD1	TRBV5-1	TRBJ1-3	.	CASSEGQAASGNTIYF	TGCGCCAGCAGCGAGGGACAGGCGGCCTCTGGAAACACCATATATTTT
TRBD1	TRBV19	TRBJ1-5	.	CASSLRDRGIGSNQPQHF	TGTGCCAGTAGCCTCCGGGACAGGGGGATCGGCAGCAATCAGCCCCAGCATTTT
TRBD1	TRBV12-5	TRBJ1-1	.	CASGSRGRGVGAFF	TGTGCTAGTGGTTCGAGGGGGCGCGGGGTGGGAGCTTTCTTT
TRBD1	TRBV5-1	TRBJ2-2	.	CASTEGDRPNTGELFF	TGCGCCAGCACGGAGGGGGACAGGCCGAACACCGGGGAGCTGTTTTTT
TRBD1	TRBV9	TRBJ2-3	.	CASSVEGATQYF	TGTGCCAGCAGCGTAGAGGGGGCAACGCAGTATTTT
TRBD2	TRBV30	TRBJ2-2	.	CAWREGTSAGELFF	TGTGCCTGGAGGGAAGGGACTAGCGCCGGGGAGCTGTTTTTT
TRBD2	TRBV15	TRBJ2-1	.	CATSRDAGELAGEQFF	TGTGCCACCAGCAGAGATGCAGGGGAACTAGCGGGTGAGCAGTTCTTC